Reported below is one T cell receptor beta chain. Its recognized antigen is unknown. Base qualities are not provided; no much larger clone lies one nucleotide away. For sequencing of the TCRbeta CDR3 region, genomic DNA was extracted from the sorted cells. TCRbeta CDR3 regions were sequenced using the immunoSEQ Assay. This is the immuneACCESS table as TCRdb keeps it, with only in-frame sequences that have V and J called. A part of the clones is gone; compared with another copy, unresolved V genes explain less than half, and the rest is unexplained. Within this sample are roughly 80,000 clones, with approximately 92% of them counted one time only. More than 0.3% of the sample is taken by the ten largest. Taken from the germline V gene, the CDR1 and CDR2 loops are MDHEN and SYDVKM. The CDR3 covers 14 residues, taking in both the cysteine and the phenylalanine. The CDR3 DNA has 42 bases and is translated from base 1. For this chain, trimming is 6 bases at the V end and 3 bases at the J end, and the number of junction bases without a gene match is 8.

The record originates from a study of OX40 agonist ivuxolimab in advanced cancers. Context from the whole study: Ivuxolimab was a fully human IgG2 agonistic monoclonal antibody targeting the costimulatory receptor OX40 (CD134). Prior anti-PD-1, anti-PD-L1 or anti-CTLA-4 therapy was permitted, and approximately 40% of dose-escalation patients had received checkpoint inhibitors. Partial responses were achieved by three dose-escalation patients, of whom one had hepatocellular carcinoma and two had cutaneous melanoma. Of the approximately 50 dose-escalation patients, hepatocellular carcinoma was present in approximately 20, melanoma in roughly 15, renal cell carcinoma in 9 and head and neck cancer in 9. In the dose-escalation cohort, 82.7% of patients were male, and the mean age was around 60 years, with a range of roughly 20 to 80. The point of sequencing TCRbeta in the periphery was to test whether ivuxolimab changed TCR sequence diversity and drove clonal T-cell expansion. Intravenous ivuxolimab was administered to patients every 2 weeks at six dose levels: 0.01, 0.1, 0.3, 1.5, 3 and 10 mg/kg. The monotherapy dose-escalation portion (N of about 50 patients) of the phase I ivuxolimab trial is reported in the paper. Findings and caveats that apply to the study as a whole: At doses of 0.1 to 3.0 mg/kg, clonal expansion of both CD4+ and CD8+ T cells in blood was seen between baseline and week 6. In the 0.1-3.0 mg/kg groups, partial responders had among the lowest normalized peripheral clonal expansion, particularly in CD8+ T cells. On average, CD8+ T cells showed more expanded clones than CD4+ T cells after ivuxolimab. Antigen specificity was not determined for the clonally expanded peripheral T cells. Low levels of normalized T-cell clonal expansion were also seen in some patients who did not respond.

The trial excluded patients who had a history of autoimmune disease or were on systemic immunosuppression. Peripheral blood for TCR sequencing was collected from all dose cohorts at baseline, on cycle 4 day 1, and on cycle 7 day 1. Samples were obtained from an open-label, multicenter, first-in-human phase I dose-escalation trial of ivuxolimab. The trial enrolled adults with locally advanced or metastatic head and neck squamous cell, hepatocellular, melanoma or renal cell carcinoma. CD4+ and CD8+ T cells were sorted separately from peripheral blood before TCR sequencing. The clonotype originates from an adult with an advanced solid tumor such as melanoma, head and neck, liver or kidney cancer. The specimen comprised CD4+ or CD8+ T cells sorted from blood, sampled in a trial of the OX40 agonist ivuxolimab. This receptor chain uses TRBV28 and TRBJ2-7; 7 middle bases align to TRBD1. The CDR3: CASRRQGSGYEQYF. In nucleotides, the sequence is TGTGCCAGCAGAAGACAGGGCAGCGGCTACGAGCAGTACTTC.